This entry concerns a single T cell receptor beta chain. As yet, its antigen is unknown. V lost 0 bases and J 3 bases, leaving 8 bases between the germline ends. The CDR3 has 14 residues. Germline loops: CDR1 LNHNV, CDR2 YYDKDF (reference sequence). PBMCs were cryopreserved, and 1.5 to 2 micrograms of genomic DNA from them went into TCR beta libraries. The data were produced by immunoSEQ multiplex PCR, yet TCRdb's version contains in-frame clones alone and is incomplete. The sample lists about 50,000 clones, less than 85% seen once, with around 21% in the top ten. This sample was included in a study of cytotoxic CD8 clonotypes in ibrutinib-treated CLL. About the research overall: The patients, under 13 relapsed/refractory and roughly 15 treatment-naive, included 17 who were IGHV unmutated. Study observations and caveats: Clonotypes that were public were uncommon, and they contracted or stayed stable on treatment.

This chain uses TRBV15 with TRBJ2-5; D not resolved. The sequence was collected from a human donor with chronic lymphocytic leukemia. The source material was PBMCs, sampled after 24 months of ibrutinib treatment. The CDR3 sequence: CATSREGLEETQYF. Here the CDR3 DNA reads TGTGCCACCAGCAGAGAAGGGCTAGAAGAGACCCAGTACTTC. The complete variable domain, with remaining parts taken from reference TRBV15 and TRBJ2-5, reads DAMVIQNPRYQVTQFGKPVTLSCSQTLNHNVMYWYQQKSSQAPKLLFHYYDKDFNNEADTPDNFQSRRPNTSFCFLDIRSPGLGDTAMYLCATSREGLEETQYFGPGTRLLVL.